The sequence of this T cell receptor (beta chain) was determined in a study of cytomegalovirus exposure and HLA in healthy donors. Concerning this clone: Its antigen is currently unknown.

V was pared by 4 bases and J by 5 bases, with 3 bases between. CDR3 length: 11 amino acids. CDR1 is LGHNT, CDR2 FRNRAP, per germline. Primers for the PCR totalled 60 Vbeta and 13 Jbeta. Only in-frame clones appear in the TCRdb table, and some are missing; sequencing was by immunoSEQ multiplex PCR. The sample has about 170,000 clones; around 78% are singletons. Study findings and constraints: Analysis performed later showed TCR beta chains linked to HLA being more clonally expanded than equally common others. In a later analysis, a missense DCLRE1C variant was linked to TCR beta V- and J-gene trimming.

This clonotype was sampled from a woman aged 45-65 years in good health and CMV-seropositive. Sequencing was done on a sample of PBMCs. The genes are TRBV12-5 and TRBJ2-1; no clear D gene. CDR3 nucleotide sequence: TGTGCTAGTGGTTCTCACAATGAGCAGTTCTTC. Protein product: CASGSHNEQFF. The full variable domain, in which reference TRBV12-5 and TRBJ2-1 provide the parts outside the CDR3, is DARVTQTPRHKVTEMGQEVTMRCQPILGHNTVFWYRQTMMQGLELLAYFRNRAPLDDSGMPKDRFSAEMPDATLATLKIQPSEPRDSAVYFCASGSHNEQFFGPGTRLTVL.